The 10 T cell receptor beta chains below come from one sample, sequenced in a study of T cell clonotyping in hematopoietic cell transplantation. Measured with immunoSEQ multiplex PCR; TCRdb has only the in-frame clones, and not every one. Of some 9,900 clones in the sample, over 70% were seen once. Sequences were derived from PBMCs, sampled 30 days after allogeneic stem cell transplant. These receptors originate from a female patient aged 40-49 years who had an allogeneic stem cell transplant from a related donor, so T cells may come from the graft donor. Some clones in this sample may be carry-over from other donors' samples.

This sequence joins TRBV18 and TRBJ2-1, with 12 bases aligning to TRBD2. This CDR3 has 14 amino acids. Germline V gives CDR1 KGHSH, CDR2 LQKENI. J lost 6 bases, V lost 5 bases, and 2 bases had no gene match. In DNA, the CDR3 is TGTGCCAGCTCATCGACTAGCGGGAGCAATGAGCAGTTCTTC. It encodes CASSSTSGSNEQFF.

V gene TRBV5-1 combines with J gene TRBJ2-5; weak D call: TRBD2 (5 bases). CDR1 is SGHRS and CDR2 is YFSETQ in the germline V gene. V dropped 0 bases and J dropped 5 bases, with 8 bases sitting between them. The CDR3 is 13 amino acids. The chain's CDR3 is CASSLARGETQYF. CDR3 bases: TGCGCCAGCAGCTTGGCAAGAGGGGAGACCCAGTACTTC.

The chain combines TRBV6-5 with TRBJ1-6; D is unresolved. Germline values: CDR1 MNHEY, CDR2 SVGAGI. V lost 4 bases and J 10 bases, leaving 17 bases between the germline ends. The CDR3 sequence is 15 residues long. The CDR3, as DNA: TGTGCCAGCAGTTTCAGAAGCCCCAAGGACTCACCCCTCCACTTT. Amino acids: CASSFRSPKDSPLHF.

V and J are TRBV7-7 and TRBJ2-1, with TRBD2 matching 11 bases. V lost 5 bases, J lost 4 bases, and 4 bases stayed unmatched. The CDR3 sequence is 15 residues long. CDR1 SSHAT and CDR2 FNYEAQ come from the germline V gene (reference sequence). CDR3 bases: TGTGCCAGCAGCCGGACTAGCGGGCAATACAATGAGCAGTTCTTC. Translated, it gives CASSRTSGQYNEQFF.

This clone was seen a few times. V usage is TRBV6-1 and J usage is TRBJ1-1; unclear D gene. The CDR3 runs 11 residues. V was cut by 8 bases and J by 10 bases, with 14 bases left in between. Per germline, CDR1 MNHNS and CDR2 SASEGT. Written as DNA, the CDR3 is TGTGCCAGCGGGGTGGTGGCACGAGCTTTCTTT. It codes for CASGVVARAFF.

The CDR3 here is CASTQRTGDQPQHF. The CDR3 DNA follows: TGTGCCAGCACCCAACGGACAGGGGATCAGCCCCAGCATTTT. This chain connects TRBV6-1 to TRBJ1-5; 9 positions match TRBD1. Germline assignment: CDR1 MNHNS and CDR2 SASEGT. Unmatched junction bases numbered 6, after V lost 7 bases and J lost 5 bases. The CDR3 is 14 residues long.

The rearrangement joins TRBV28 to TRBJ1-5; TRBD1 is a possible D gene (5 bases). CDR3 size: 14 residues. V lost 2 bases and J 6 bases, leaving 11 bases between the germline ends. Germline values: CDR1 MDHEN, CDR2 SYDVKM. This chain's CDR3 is CASSLQVQGQPQHF. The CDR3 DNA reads TGTGCCAGCAGTTTACAGGTTCAGGGTCAGCCCCAGCATTTT.

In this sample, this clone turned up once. CDR3 bases: TGTGCCAGCAGCTTTCACGGGGCTTACACCGGGGAGCTGTTTTTT. Translating it yields CASSFHGAYTGELFF. The chain combines TRBV5-8 with TRBJ2-2; tentatively, D is TRBD1 or TRBD2 (5 bases each). The germline gives CDR1 SGHTS, CDR2 YDEGEE. CDR3 length: 15 amino acids. The V and J ends lost 2 bases and 3 bases respectively, with 11 bases between them.

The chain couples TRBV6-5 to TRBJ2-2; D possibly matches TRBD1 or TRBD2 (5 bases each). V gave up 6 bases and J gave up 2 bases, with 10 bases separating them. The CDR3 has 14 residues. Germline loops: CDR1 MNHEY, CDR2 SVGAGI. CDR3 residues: CASRAWDNTGELFF. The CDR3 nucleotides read TGTGCCAGCAGAGCCTGGGACAACACCGGGGAGCTGTTTTTT.

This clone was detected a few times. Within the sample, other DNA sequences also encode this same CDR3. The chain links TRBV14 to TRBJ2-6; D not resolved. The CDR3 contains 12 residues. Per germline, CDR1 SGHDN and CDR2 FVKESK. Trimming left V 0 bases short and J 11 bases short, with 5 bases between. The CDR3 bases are TGTGCCAGCAGCCAAGAATTCTACGTCCTGACTTTC. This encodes CASSQEFYVLTF.